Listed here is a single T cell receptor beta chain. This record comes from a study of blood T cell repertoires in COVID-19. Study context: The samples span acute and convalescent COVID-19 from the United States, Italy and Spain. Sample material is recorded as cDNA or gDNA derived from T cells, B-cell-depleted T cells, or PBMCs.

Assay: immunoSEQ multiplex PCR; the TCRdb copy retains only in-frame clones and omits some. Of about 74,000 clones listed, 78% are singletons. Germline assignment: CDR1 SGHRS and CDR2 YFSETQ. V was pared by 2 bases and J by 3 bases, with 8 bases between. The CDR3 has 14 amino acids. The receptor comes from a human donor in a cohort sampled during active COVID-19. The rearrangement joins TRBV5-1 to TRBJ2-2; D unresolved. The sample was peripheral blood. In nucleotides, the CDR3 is TGCGCCAGCAGCTTTTCCGACTACACCGGGGAGCTGTTTTTT. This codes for CASSFSDYTGELFF.